What follows are 3 T cell receptor beta chains derived from one specimen sequenced in a study of long-term antiretroviral therapy in people with HIV. They ran version v3.0 of the immunoSEQ assay at survey level. The method was immunoSEQ multiplex PCR; TCRdb's version includes in-frame clones alone and lacks a portion of them. This sample has tens of thousands of clones; more than 70% occur once, and the top ten carry 4.5% to 7%. The material was unsorted PBMCs, obtained 3.1 years after starting antiretroviral therapy. These receptors were collected from a woman between 50 and 59 years old with HIV.

This chain joins TRBV7-9 and TRBJ1-5; D might be TRBD1 (6 bases). Germline-derived CDR1 and CDR2 are SEHNR and FQNEAQ (reference sequence). V gave up 3 bases and J gave up 4 bases, with 7 bases separating them. The CDR3 has 13 residues. CDR3 residues: CASSLGANQPQHF. CDR3 nucleotides: TGTGCCAGCAGCTTGGGGGCGAATCAGCCCCAGCATTTT.

The chain is built from TRBV7-3 and TRBJ1-5; no clear D. Per the germline V gene, CDR1 is SGHTA and CDR2 is FQGTGA. V shed 8 bases and J shed 3 bases, with 20 bases lying between them. This CDR3 region has 16 residues. DNA for the CDR3: TGTGCCAGCGGCCCATTCTCGGGGATAGCCAATCAGCCCCAGCATTTT. Encoded protein: CASGPFSGIANQPQHF.

V usage is TRBV27 and J usage is TRBJ2-7; D might be TRBD1 (6 bases). The CDR3 length is 13 residues. From germline, CDR1 is MNHEY and CDR2 SMNVEV (reference sequence). The V gene lost 6 bases and the J gene lost 3 bases, with 12 bases spanning the gap. The CDR3 coding sequence is TGTGCCAGCAGGACAGGATCGGGCTACGAGCAGTACTTC. Its protein product is CASRTGSGYEQYF.